The rows below give T cell receptor beta chains drawn from one sample of a study of blood T cell repertoires in COVID-19. Method: immunoSEQ multiplex PCR; TCRdb's copy keeps in-frame clones and lacks some. In the table there are about 160,000 clones, approximately 87% of which are singletons. The sample was peripheral blood. The receptors derive from a woman in her 70s with COVID-19, enrolled during active disease. The CDR3 runs from the conserved cysteine through the conserved F or W. A D gene is named only where the DNA matches it firmly. Size is omitted from some rows. Given values are once, few, many or a class for expanded clones.

d_call: NA; clone_size: NA; j_call: TRBJ1-2; v_call: TRBV19; cdr3_aa: CASSTDLSDSLPYGYTF; cdr3_nt: TGTGCCAGTAGTACCGACCTATCTGACAGTTTACCCTATGGCTACACCTTC
d_call: TRBD2; clone_size: NA; j_call: TRBJ2-3; v_call: TRBV2; cdr3_aa: CASNLAGVTQGDTQYF; cdr3_nt: TGTGCCAGCAACCTAGCGGGGGTAACACAAGGAGATACGCAGTATTTT
d_call: TRBD1; clone_size: few; j_call: TRBJ2-2; v_call: TRBV18; cdr3_aa: CASARQGDTGELFF; cdr3_nt: TGTGCCAGCGCACGACAGGGGGACACCGGGGAGCTGTTTTTT
d_call: TRBD1; clone_size: few; j_call: TRBJ1-6; v_call: TRBV30; cdr3_aa: CAWRGQGANSPLHF; cdr3_nt: TGTGCCTGGAGAGGGCAGGGGGCCAATTCACCCCTCCACTTT
d_call: TRBD1; clone_size: NA; j_call: TRBJ1-5; v_call: TRBV3-1/TRBV3-2; cdr3_aa: CASSQGDRAYQPQHF; cdr3_nt: TGTGCCAGCAGCCAGGGGGACAGGGCCTATCAGCCCCAGCATTTT
d_call: TRBD1; clone_size: NA; j_call: TRBJ2-5; v_call: TRBV7-3; cdr3_aa: CASSLSRGCQETQYF; cdr3_nt: TGTGCCAGCAGCTTAAGCAGGGGGTGTCAAGAGACCCAGTACTTC
d_call: NA; clone_size: NA; j_call: TRBJ2-7; v_call: TRBV28; cdr3_aa: CASSFTGAGGGEQYF; cdr3_nt: TGTGCCAGCAGTTTCACAGGGGCCGGAGGGGGGGAGCAGTACTTC
d_call: TRBD1; clone_size: NA; j_call: TRBJ1-6; v_call: TRBV28; cdr3_aa: CASSLGSTGGRSPLHF; cdr3_nt: TGTGCCAGCAGTTTAGGGAGTACAGGGGGCAGGTCACCCCTCCACTTT
d_call: TRBD2; clone_size: NA; j_call: TRBJ2-5; v_call: TRBV30; cdr3_aa: CASSGGNQETQYF; cdr3_nt: TGTGCCAGCAGCGGGGGGAACCAAGAGACCCAGTACTTC
d_call: TRBD2; clone_size: NA; j_call: TRBJ2-3; v_call: TRBV30; cdr3_aa: CAWSSLAGADTQYF; cdr3_nt: TGTGCCTGGAGTAGCCTAGCGGGGGCGGATACGCAGTATTTT
d_call: TRBD1; clone_size: NA; j_call: TRBJ1-6; v_call: TRBV28; cdr3_aa: CASSLGTGASLHF; cdr3_nt: TGTGCCAGCAGTTTAGGGACAGGTGCTTCGCTCCACTTT
d_call: NA; clone_size: NA; j_call: TRBJ1-1; v_call: TRBV30; cdr3_aa: CAWSGRAEAFF; cdr3_nt: TGTGCCTGGAGCGGGAGGGCTGAAGCTTTCTTT
d_call: NA; clone_size: NA; j_call: TRBJ1-3; v_call: TRBV6-5; cdr3_aa: CASSTGLGNTIYF; cdr3_nt: TGTGCCAGCAGCACAGGGTTGGGAAACACCATATATTTT
d_call: TRBD1; clone_size: NA; j_call: TRBJ2-3; v_call: TRBV5-4; cdr3_aa: CASKRQGDTDTQYF; cdr3_nt: TGTGCCAGCAAAAGACAGGGGGACACAGATACGCAGTATTTT
d_call: TRBD1; clone_size: NA; j_call: TRBJ2-3; v_call: TRBV9; cdr3_aa: CASRGDRGQSDTQYF; cdr3_nt: TGTGCCAGCAGGGGGGACAGGGGGCAATCAGATACGCAGTATTTT
d_call: NA; clone_size: NA; j_call: TRBJ2-1; v_call: TRBV11-1; cdr3_aa: CASSSSPVTANEQFF; cdr3_nt: TGTGCCAGCAGCTCCTCCCCCGTGACAGCAAATGAGCAGTTCTTC
d_call: TRBD2; clone_size: NA; j_call: TRBJ2-6; v_call: TRBV6-4; cdr3_aa: CASSAGDGANVLTF; cdr3_nt: TGTGCCAGCAGCGCGGGGGACGGGGCCAACGTCCTGACTTTC
d_call: NA; clone_size: NA; j_call: TRBJ1-3; v_call: TRBV27; cdr3_aa: CASSKQRSGNTIYF; cdr3_nt: TGTGCCAGCAGCAAACAACGGAGTGGAAACACCATATATTTT
d_call: NA; clone_size: NA; j_call: TRBJ1-1; v_call: TRBV7-2; cdr3_aa: CASSLRREGVAFF; cdr3_nt: TGTGCCAGCAGCTTAAGGCGTGAGGGGGTAGCTTTCTTT
d_call: NA; clone_size: NA; j_call: TRBJ2-5; v_call: TRBV7-9; cdr3_aa: CASSLSVRQTAGETQYF; cdr3_nt: TGTGCCAGCAGCTTATCAGTGCGCCAGACGGCAGGGGAGACCCAGTACTTC
d_call: NA; clone_size: NA; j_call: TRBJ2-1; v_call: TRBV25-1; cdr3_aa: CASSGGPEQFF; cdr3_nt: TGTGCCAGCAGTGGAGGTCCCGAGCAGTTCTTC
d_call: TRBD2; clone_size: few; j_call: TRBJ2-1; v_call: TRBV20-1; cdr3_aa: CSASPGLAGDRNEQFF; cdr3_nt: TGCAGTGCTAGTCCCGGGCTAGCGGGGGACAGGAATGAGCAGTTCTTC
d_call: TRBD1; clone_size: NA; j_call: TRBJ1-6; v_call: TRBV28; cdr3_aa: CASSPRPGGYNSPLHF; cdr3_nt: TGTGCCAGCAGTCCGCGACCAGGGGGGTATAATTCACCCCTCCACTTT